The 25 T cell receptor beta chains below all came from one sample that was sequenced in a study of blood T cell repertoires in COVID-19. Only in-frame clones appear in the TCRdb table, and some are missing; sequencing was by immunoSEQ multiplex PCR. The data hold tens of thousands of clones, with around four fifths observed a single time. Sequencing input: peripheral blood. The receptors stem from a man aged 50 to 59 with acute or convalescent COVID-19.

This sequence joins TRBV24-1 and TRBJ2-2; 7 bases map to TRBD1. J gave up 4 bases and V 6 bases, and 4 bases lay outside the gene matches. In germline, CDR1 is KGHDR, CDR2 SFDVKD. The CDR3 is made up of 14 amino acids. The CDR3 nucleotides read TGTGCCACCAGTTTACAGGGGACCACCGGGGAGCTGTTTTTT. Amino acid sequence: CATSLQGTTGELFF.

Only a few counts were recorded for this clone. V usage is TRBV6-1 and J usage is TRBJ2-2; a weak D match, TRBD1 (6 bases). Germline-derived CDR1 and CDR2 are MNHNS and SASEGT. V was clipped by 2 bases and J by 6 bases, with 10 bases between them. The CDR3 is 14 residues long. The CDR3 nucleotides read TGTGCCAGCAGTGAACAGGGGTGGTCCGGGGAGCTGTTTTTT. This codes for CASSEQGWSGELFF.

This rearrangement joins TRBV29-1 to TRBJ1-1, with 9 bases fitting TRBD1. The V segment lost 7 bases and the J segment 5 bases; nucleotides outside the gene matches: 5. Germline lookup yields CDR1 SQVTM and CDR2 ANQGSEA. This CDR3 region has 12 residues. As DNA, the CDR3 is TGCAGCGCTGCGACAGGGGGGACTGAAGCTTTCTTT. Translated, it gives CSAATGGTEAFF.

The J gene is TRBJ2-3, the V gene TRBV10-3, with 12 bases that match TRBD2. Looked up from germline, CDR1 is ENHRY and CDR2 is SYGVKD. V lost 2 bases and J lost 2; bases outside the gene matches: 5. The CDR3 has 17 residues. The CDR3 nucleotides are TGTGCCATCAGTGAGGCACGGACTAGCGGGAACACAGATACGCAGTATTTT. Translation gives CAISEARTSGNTDTQYF.

The rearrangement joins TRBV6-5 to TRBJ1-1; TRBD1 matches at 7 bases. V lost 6 bases, J lost 1 base, and 5 bases stayed unmatched. In germline, CDR1 is MNHEY, CDR2 SVGAGI. The CDR3 runs to 14 residues. CDR3 in DNA: TGTGCCAGCAGCCCCAGGGGGTGGAACACTGAAGCTTTCTTT. It is translated as CASSPRGWNTEAFF.

The V and J genes are TRBV16 and TRBJ2-1; 7 bases match TRBD1. Germline V lookup: CDR1 KGHSY, CDR2 FQNENV. This CDR3 contains 14 residues. Trimming at V came to 2 bases and at J to 5 bases, leaving 3 bases not matched to a gene. The CDR3 sequence: CASSQRGQNNEQFF. CDR3 sequence (DNA): TGTGCCAGCAGCCAAAGGGGACAGAACAATGAGCAGTTCTTC.

The genes are TRBV19 and TRBJ1-2, with D uncertain. This CDR3 has 14 residues. The V and J ends lost 2 bases and 0 bases respectively, with 7 bases between them. Germline V gene sequence: CDR1 LNHDA, CDR2 SQIVND (reference sequence). CDR3 protein: CASSIQATNYGYTF. In DNA form, the CDR3 reads TGTGCCAGTAGTATACAGGCTACTAACTATGGCTACACCTTC.

The chain carries TRBV5-1 and TRBJ1-1; possibly TRBD1 for D (5 bases). CDR3 length equals 13 residues. Germline CDR1 and CDR2: SGHRS and YFSETQ. Trimming removed 2 bases at V and 1 base at J, with 6 bases between. The CDR3 DNA is TGCGCCAGCAGCTTTACAGGGAACACTGAAGCTTTCTTT. It translates to CASSFTGNTEAFF.

The rearrangement links TRBV27 to TRBJ1-2; the match to TRBD1 covers 8 bases. This CDR3 comprises 16 residues. Germline-derived CDR1 and CDR2 are MNHEY and SMNVEV (reference sequence). With 2 bases clipped from V and 2 bases from J, the junction kept 7 bases outside the gene matches. The CDR3 DNA sequence: TGTGCCAGCAGTTTAGTCCCAGGGGGCGCGAACTATGGCTACACCTTC. It encodes CASSLVPGGANYGYTF.

This clone was seen only a few times. This chain links TRBV7-8 with TRBJ1-1; D may be TRBD1 (6 bases). Germline CDR1 reads SGHVS; CDR2 reads FQNEAQ. The CDR3 is made up of 13 amino acids. Deletions cut 7 bases from V and 1 base from J, with 10 bases between. DNA of the CDR3: TGTGCCAGCACCCGGGACACGAACACTGAAGCTTTCTTT. Its protein product is CASTRDTNTEAFF.

The rearrangement links TRBV5-1 to TRBJ2-3; 9 nucleotides line up with TRBD1. With V trimmed by 4 bases and J by 3 bases, 6 bases remained unmatched. The CDR3 loop spans 15 amino acids. Germline CDR1 reads SGHRS; CDR2 reads YFSETQ. The DNA of the CDR3 is TGCGCCAGCAGCACTGGGACAGGGACGACAGATACGCAGTATTTT. Translating it yields CASSTGTGTTDTQYF.

The chain has TRBV7-9 and TRBJ2-4; a possible D gene is TRBD1 (5 bases). V lost 1 base to trimming and J lost 8 bases, with 12 bases between them. CDR3 length: 14 amino acids. Looked up from germline, CDR1 is SEHNR and CDR2 is FQNEAQ (reference sequence). CDR3 region: CASSLDGRADIQYF. The CDR3 coding sequence is TGTGCCAGCAGCTTAGATGGCAGGGCTGACATTCAGTACTTC.

The chain couples TRBV7-6 to TRBJ2-1, with D perhaps TRBD2 (5 bases). This CDR3 has 13 residues. V dropped 3 bases and J dropped 7 bases, with 10 bases sitting between them. Per germline, CDR1 SGHVS and CDR2 FNYEAQ. The CDR3 DNA is TGTGCCAGCAGCTTTGACTATTTGAATGAGCAGTTCTTC. Translating it yields CASSFDYLNEQFF.

This sequence joins TRBV11-2 and TRBJ2-7; 8 bases are a match to TRBD2. The CDR3 spans 15 residues. CDR1 SGHAT and CDR2 FQNNGV come from the germline V gene. V was clipped by 2 bases and J by 5 bases; unmatched bases: 8. In nucleotides, the CDR3 is TGTGCCAGCAGCTTAAATTGGAGCGGGAGTGACGAGCAGTACTTC. Residues: CASSLNWSGSDEQYF. The full variable domain, rest sourced from reference TRBV11-2 and TRBJ2-7, is EAGVAQSPRYKIIEKRQSVAFWCNPISGHATLYWYQQILGQGPKLLIQFQNNGVVDDSQLPKDRFSAERLKGVDSTLKIQPAKLEDSAVYLCASSLNWSGSDEQYFGPGTRLTVT.

This rearrangement joins TRBV9 to TRBJ2-3, with 11 bases aligning to TRBD2. This CDR3 region has 17 residues. Germline-derived CDR1 and CDR2 are SGDLS and YYNGEE. The V gene end was trimmed by 3 bases and the J gene end by 4 bases; junction bases not matched to a gene: 10. The CDR3 here is CASSGSISGGAPDTQYF. CDR3 bases: TGTGCCAGCAGCGGGTCCATTAGCGGGGGGGCCCCAGATACGCAGTATTTT.

V usage is TRBV7-8 and J usage is TRBJ1-5; 7 nucleotides match TRBD1. The germline V gene encodes CDR1 SGHVS and CDR2 FQNEAQ. V trimming: 8 bases; J trimming: 6 bases; junction bases outside the gene matches: 13. The CDR3 is 15 residues long. CDR3 in DNA: TGTGCCAGCTCGCAGCAGGGGGGCGCCGTTCAGCCCCAGCATTTT. Protein sequence: CASSQQGGAVQPQHF.

J is TRBJ2-3 and V is TRBV2; 7 nucleotides line up with TRBD2. Germline V CDR1 and CDR2: SNHLY, FYNNEI. The V gene end was trimmed by 4 bases and the J gene end by 5 bases; junction bases not matched to a gene: 6. This CDR3 has 14 amino acids. The CDR3 sequence is CASSVRLAEDTQYF. CDR3 nucleotides: TGTGCCAGCAGTGTAAGACTAGCCGAAGATACGCAGTATTTT.

The chain links TRBV7-2 to TRBJ2-2; D might be TRBD1 (5 bases). The germline gives CDR1 SGHTA, CDR2 FQGNSA. V was cut by 5 bases and J by 6 bases, with 19 bases left in between. This CDR3 has 16 amino acids. The CDR3 here is CASSPGHPRYPGELFF. CDR3 nucleotides: TGTGCCAGCAGCCCCGGACACCCAAGGTATCCCGGGGAGCTGTTTTTT.

This clone was seen once. This rearrangement joins TRBV6-6 to TRBJ1-2, with D possibly TRBD1 on 6 matching bases. The CDR3 is made up of 14 amino acids. CDR1 is MNHNY and CDR2 is SVGAGI in the germline V gene (reference sequence). V dropped 2 bases and J dropped 3 bases, with 10 bases sitting between them. The CDR3 sequence is CASSYLQGDYGYTF. For the CDR3, the DNA is TGTGCCAGCAGTTACCTACAGGGAGACTATGGCTACACCTTC.

The gene calls are TRBV19 and TRBJ1-2; 7 positions match TRBD1. Germline assignment: CDR1 LNHDA and CDR2 SQIVND (reference sequence). V trimming: 6 bases; J trimming: 4 bases; junction bases outside the gene matches: 2. There are 12 residues in the CDR3. CDR3 protein: CASRTGLYGYTF. CDR3 in DNA: TGTGCCAGTAGGACAGGGCTCTATGGCTACACCTTC.

The CDR3 DNA sequence: TGTGCCAGCAGCCTTGGACTGGAGAATACGCAGTATTTT. Protein sequence: CASSLGLENTQYF. The chain combines TRBV7-2 with TRBJ2-3; tentative D call: TRBD2 (5 bases). This CDR3 has 13 amino acids. Germline V lookup: CDR1 SGHTA, CDR2 FQGNSA. V gave up 5 bases and J gave up 7 bases, with 13 bases separating them.

This chain uses TRBV29-1 with TRBJ2-5, with D possibly matching TRBD2 (7 bases). Trimming took off 7 bases at V and 4 bases at J, with 22 bases between the two ends. The CDR3 has 15 residues. The germline V gene has CDR1 SQVTM and CDR2 ANQGSEA. The CDR3 spells CSAVGLGGAGETQYF. For the CDR3, the DNA is TGCAGCGCTGTTGGGTTAGGGGGGGCCGGAGAGACCCAGTACTTC.

The rearrangement links TRBV12-3 or TRBV12-4 to TRBJ2-7, with D unclear. With 3 bases removed from V and 3 bases from J, the gap between germline ends came to 9 bases. This CDR3 region has 13 residues. CDR3 amino acids: CASSFVRYYEQYF. In DNA, the CDR3 is TGTGCCAGCAGTTTCGTGAGGTACTACGAGCAGTACTTC.

J is TRBJ2-7 and V is TRBV5-1; 10 nucleotides match TRBD1. The CDR3 contains 15 residues. Germline V gene data show CDR1 as SGHRS and CDR2 as YFSETQ. After removal of 4 bases from V and 7 bases from J, the junction contained 11 bases not matched to a gene. The CDR3 bases are TGCGCCAGCAGCCCTGGGGGGACAGGGGACCGAGAGCAGTACTTC. Translation: CASSPGGTGDREQYF.

V usage is TRBV6-2 or TRBV6-3 and J usage is TRBJ1-1, with 9 bases lining up with TRBD1. This CDR3 spans 15 amino acids. Germline trimming cut 6 bases from V and 0 bases from J; bases unmatched to any gene: 5. Germline loops: CDR1 MNHEY, CDR2 SVGEGT. The DNA for the CDR3 is TGTGCCAGCAGCTGGACAGGGGTCATGAACACTGAAGCTTTCTTT. Translated, it gives CASSWTGVMNTEAFF.